This TCR beta chain was observed in a study of blood T cells in healthy people across ages. The study's findings and limits: Diversity of TCR beta per million T cells declined in a roughly linear way with age. Bulk PBMC profiling left naive and antigen-experienced comparisons inconclusive.

The authors drew ten milliliters of peripheral blood from each donor. Combining a sample-barcoded 5' primer with a J-beta primer mix, a second PCR ran for roughly 7 to 12 cycles. Every sample produced at least 3 million CDR3-containing paired-end reads. TCRdb passed the 5' RACE reads through MiXCR, listing each CDR3 protein once. In the table there are 650,000 to 700,000 distinct CDR3 sequences, around 50% of which are singletons. A few counts support this clonotype. The antigen remains unidentified. The CDR3 spans 14 residues. Germline assignment: CDR1 SGHVS and CDR2 FQNEAQ. Trimming shortened V by 2 bases and J by 4 bases, and 11 bases separated the two germline ends.

This sequence joins TRBV7-8 and TRBJ1-1, with no clear D. Sequenced material: blood. This sequence was found in an elderly woman in good health. The CDR3 bases are TGTGCCAGCAGCTTATCCGCGGGTATCACTGAAGCTTTCTTT. Its translation: CASSLSAGITEAFF.